This T cell receptor beta chain was found in a study of blood T cells in healthy people across ages. Findings and caveats of the study: Conclusively comparing naive with antigen-experienced cells was impossible with unsorted PBMCs. In long-lived donors, naive CD4+ cell counts and diversity exceeded those of aged donors.

Every donor contributed about 10 milliliters of peripheral blood by blood draw. In the case of this clonotype: The antigen is not known.

Unmatched junction bases numbered 10, after V lost 5 bases and J lost 4 bases. CDR1 is SGHVS and CDR2 is FNYEAQ in the germline V gene. The CDR3 is 16 amino acids. A sample-barcoded 5' primer and a J-beta primer mix were used in a second PCR of roughly 7 to 12 cycles. Each of the cDNA molecules was tagged by a template-switch adaptor with 12 random nucleotides. TCRdb re-derived calls from the 5' RACE reads in MiXCR, one entry per CDR3 protein. The sample lists fewer than 2,000,000 distinct CDR3 sequences, 30% to 40% occurring once. The chain is built from TRBV7-6 and TRBJ2-7; 11 nucleotides line up with TRBD2. The receptor's source is a human donor in good health. Material for sequencing was blood. CDR3 bases: TGTGCCAGCAGCCCAACCCCCACTAGCGGGGGTTACGAGCAGTACTTC. Encoded protein: CASSPTPTSGGYEQYF.